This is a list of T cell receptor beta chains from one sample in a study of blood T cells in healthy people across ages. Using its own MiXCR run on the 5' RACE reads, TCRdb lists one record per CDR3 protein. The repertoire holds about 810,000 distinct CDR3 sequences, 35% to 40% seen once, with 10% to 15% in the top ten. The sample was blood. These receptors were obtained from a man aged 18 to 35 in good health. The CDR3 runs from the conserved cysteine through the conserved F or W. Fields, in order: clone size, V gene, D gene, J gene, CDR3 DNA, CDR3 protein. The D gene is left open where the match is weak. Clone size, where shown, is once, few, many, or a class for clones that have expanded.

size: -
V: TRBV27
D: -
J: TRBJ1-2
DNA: TGTGCCAGCAGTTTATCCGTCGGGATTTCATATGGCTACACCTTC
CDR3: CASSLSVGISYGYTF

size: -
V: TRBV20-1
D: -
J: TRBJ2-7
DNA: TGCAGTGCTAGAGGGCCTGGGACGGAGACCTACGAGCAGTACTTC
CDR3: CSARGPGTETYEQYF

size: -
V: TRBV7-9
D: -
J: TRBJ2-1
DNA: TGTGCCAGCAGCACCGGGATAGAGCAGTTCTTC
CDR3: CASSTGIEQFF

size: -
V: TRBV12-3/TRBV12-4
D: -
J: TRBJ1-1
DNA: TGTGCCAGCAGTTTCGCTCGGGGGGGGTCCGGTGAAGCTTTCTTT
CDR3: CASSFARGGSGEAFF

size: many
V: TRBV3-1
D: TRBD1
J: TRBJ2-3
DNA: TGTGCCAGCAGCCATGGGACAGGGAGAGATACGCAGTATTTT
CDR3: CASSHGTGRDTQYF

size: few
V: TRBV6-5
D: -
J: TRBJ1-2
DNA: TGTGCCAGCAGTTACCTGGGTTCCGGCTATGGCTACACCTTC
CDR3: CASSYLGSGYGYTF

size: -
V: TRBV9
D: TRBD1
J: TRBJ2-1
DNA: TGTGCCAGCAGTTCCGGACAGGCCTACAATGAGCAGTTCTTC
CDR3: CASSSGQAYNEQFF

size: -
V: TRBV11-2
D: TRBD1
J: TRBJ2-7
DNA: TGTGCCAGCAGCCAGAATACTGACAGGGGCACCCAGTACTTC
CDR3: CASSQNTDRGTQYF

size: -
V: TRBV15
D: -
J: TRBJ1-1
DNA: TGTGTCACCAGCAGAGGCCGCTTAGGTGGCTCTGAAGCTTTCTTT
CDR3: CVTSRGRLGGSEAFF

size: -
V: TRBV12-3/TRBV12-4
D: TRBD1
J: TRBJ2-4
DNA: TGTGCCAGCAGCGAGGGACAGGGAGGGGACATTCAGTACTTC
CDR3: CASSEGQGGDIQYF

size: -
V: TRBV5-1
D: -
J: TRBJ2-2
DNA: TGCGCCAGCAGCGTGGAGGACTCGCACACCGGGGAGCTGTTTTTT
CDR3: CASSVEDSHTGELFF

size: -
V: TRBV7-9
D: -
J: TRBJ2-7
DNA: TGTGTCAGCAGCCGCGAGTCCTACGAGCAGTACTTC
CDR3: CVSSRESYEQYF

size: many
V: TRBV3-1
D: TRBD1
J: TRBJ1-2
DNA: TGTGCCAGCAGGAGAGGACAGGGGGCTGGAGGCTACACCTTC
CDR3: CASRRGQGAGGYTF

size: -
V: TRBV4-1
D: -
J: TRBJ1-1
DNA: TGCGCCAGCAGCCAAGGTATCAGAGGGGGCACTGAAGCTTTCTTT
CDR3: CASSQGIRGGTEAFF

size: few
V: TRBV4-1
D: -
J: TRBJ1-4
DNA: TGCGCCAGCAGCCAACGTAGCGGGGGTTTCGATGAAAAACTGTTTTTT
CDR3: CASSQRSGGFDEKLFF

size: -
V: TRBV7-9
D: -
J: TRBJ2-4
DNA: TGTGCCAGCAGCTCCCCCGGGGCAAATAAAAACATTCAGTACTTC
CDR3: CASSSPGANKNIQYF

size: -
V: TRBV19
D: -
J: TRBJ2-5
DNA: TGTGCCACTCAGGACGGCACCCAAGAGACCCAGTACTTC
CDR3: CATQDGTQETQYF

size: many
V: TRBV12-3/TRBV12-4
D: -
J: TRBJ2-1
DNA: TGTGCCAGCAGTTTATGGGACATCTTGAGGGGTGAGCAGTTCTTC
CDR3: CASSLWDILRGEQFF

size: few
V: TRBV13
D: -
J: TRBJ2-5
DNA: TGTGCCAGCAGCTCCGCTTATACTAGGCAAGAGACCCAGTACTTC
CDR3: CASSSAYTRQETQYF

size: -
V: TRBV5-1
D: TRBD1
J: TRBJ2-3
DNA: TGCGTCAGCAGCTGGACTCCCGGGACAGGGTACACAGATACGCAGTATTTT
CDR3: CVSSWTPGTGYTDTQYF

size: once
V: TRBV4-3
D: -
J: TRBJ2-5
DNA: TGCGCCAGCAGCCAAGATTCGAGCCCAATGGCGGAGACCCAGTACTTC
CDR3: CASSQDSSPMAETQYF

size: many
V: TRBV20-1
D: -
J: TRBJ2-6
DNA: TGCAGTGCTAGAGTCGAGGGATCTCCAGCCAACGTCCTGACTTTC
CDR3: CSARVEGSPANVLTF

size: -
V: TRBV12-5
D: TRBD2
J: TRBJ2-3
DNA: TGTGCTAGTGGTTTGGGGACTAGCACCTCTGGGAGCACAGATACGCAGTATTTT
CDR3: CASGLGTSTSGSTDTQYF

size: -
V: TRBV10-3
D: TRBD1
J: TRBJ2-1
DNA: TGTGCCATCACAGGGGGCAACAATGAGCAGTTCTTC
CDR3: CAITGGNNEQFF

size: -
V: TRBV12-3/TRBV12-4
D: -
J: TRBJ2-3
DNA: TGTGCCGGCAGCTATGGGGCTAAGGGCGGTACGCAGTATTTT
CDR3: CAGSYGAKGGTQYF

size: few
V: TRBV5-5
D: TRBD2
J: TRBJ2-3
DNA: TGTGCCAGCAGCTTTTTGGAGCGGGGGGGCACAGATACGCAGTATTTT
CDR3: CASSFLERGGTDTQYF

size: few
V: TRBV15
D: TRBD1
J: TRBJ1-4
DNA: TGTGCCACCAGCAGAGTAGGGACAGTTGAAAAACTGTTTTTT
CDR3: CATSRVGTVEKLFF

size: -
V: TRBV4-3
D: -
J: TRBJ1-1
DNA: TGCGCCAGCAGCCAAGATATGGCCGCCGTGAACACTGAAGCTTTCTTT
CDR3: CASSQDMAAVNTEAFF